These T cell receptor beta chains were read from a single sample in a study of T cell repertoires in cytomegalovirus infection. Their recognized antigens are unknown. TCRdb independently ran MiXCR on the reads; one entry per CDR3 protein. This table has 450,000 to 550,000 distinct CDR3 sequences, roughly 43% appearing once. Sequences were derived from cultured PBMCs, sampled from culture after CMV antigen stimulation. The receptors come from a human donor in good health (CMV status not recorded). Some clones in this sample may be carry-over from other donors' samples. CDR3s include the opening cysteine and the closing phenylalanine or tryptophan. Fields, in order: V gene, J gene, D gene, clone size, CDR3 protein, CDR3 DNA. D genes are given only for firm matches. The size entry is marked missing in some rows and otherwise reads once, few, many or a size class.

TRBV7-2	TRBJ2-7	TRBD2	.	CASSRSGRGSDEQYF	TGTGCCAGCAGCCGTAGCGGGAGAGGATCGGACGAGCAGTACTTC
TRBV7-9	TRBJ2-5	TRBD2	.	CASSASTSVQETQYF	TGTGCCAGCAGCGCAAGCACTAGCGTACAAGAGACCCAGTACTTC
TRBV6-5	TRBJ1-1	.	.	CASSRQHMNTEAFF	TGTGCCAGCAGTAGACAGCACATGAACACTGAAGCTTTCTTT
TRBV9	TRBJ1-2	.	.	CASSAHLARYGYTF	TGTGCCAGCAGCGCTCACCTGGCGCGGTATGGCTACACCTTC
TRBV7-8	TRBJ2-1	TRBD1	few	CASSRTGNNEQFF	TGTGCCAGCAGCCGGACAGGGAACAATGAGCAGTTCTTC
TRBV7-2	TRBJ2-2	TRBD2	.	CASSSLAGGITGELFF	TGTGCCAGCAGCTCCTTAGCGGGGGGTATAACCGGGGAGCTGTTTTTT
TRBV2	TRBJ2-5	.	.	CASSSPSPGLSEETQYF	TGTGCCAGCAGTTCGCCGTCCCCGGGACTTTCGGAAGAGACCCAGTACTTC
TRBV7-8	TRBJ2-7	TRBD1	.	CASSLGGTGSTYEQYF	TGTGCCAGCAGCTTAGGGGGGACAGGCTCGACCTACGAGCAGTACTTC
TRBV11-2	TRBJ2-7	.	.	CASSSMTAYEQYF	TGTGCCAGCAGCTCGATGACAGCCTACGAGCAGTACTTC
TRBV5-4	TRBJ2-7	.	few	CASRNSRGYEQYF	TGTGCCAGCAGAAATTCCAGGGGATACGAGCAGTACTTC
TRBV19	TRBJ1-2	TRBD1	many	CASSIAHRGGYGYTF	TGTGCCAGTAGTATAGCCCACAGGGGCGGCTATGGCTACACCTTC
TRBV6-6	TRBJ2-3	TRBD1	.	CASRTGAPADTQYF	TGTGCCAGCAGGACAGGGGCCCCAGCAGATACGCAGTATTTT
TRBV7-2	TRBJ2-1	.	many	CASSLLGEYNEQFF	TGTGCCAGCAGCTTACTAGGGGAGTACAATGAGCAGTTCTTC
TRBV7-2	TRBJ2-7	TRBD2	many	CASSRGREGSYEQYF	TGTGCCAGCAGCCGGGGGCGGGAGGGGTCCTACGAGCAGTACTTC
TRBV28	TRBJ2-3	.	.	CASSKPDTDTQYF	TGTGCCAGCAGTAAGCCAGACACAGATACGCAGTATTTT
TRBV2	TRBJ2-3	TRBD2	.	CASGQSGVGTDTQYF	TGTGCCAGCGGGCAGAGCGGGGTTGGCACAGATACGCAGTATTTT
TRBV27	TRBJ2-2	TRBD1	.	CASKDRGAGITGELFF	TGTGCCAGCAAAGACAGGGGTGCGGGCATCACCGGGGAGCTGTTTTTT
TRBV12-3/TRBV12-4	TRBJ1-3	.	few	CASSLYAGQVGNTIYF	TGTGCCAGCAGTTTATATGCGGGTCAGGTTGGAAACACCATATATTTT
TRBV2	TRBJ1-6	.	once	CASRGEGSSPLHF	TGTGCCAGCAGGGGAGAAGGGAGCTCACCCCTCCACTTT
TRBV6-2/TRBV6-3	TRBJ2-7	TRBD2	.	CASSYIGGASYEQYF	TGTGCCAGCAGTTACATCGGGGGGGCTTCCTACGAGCAGTACTTC
TRBV6-2/TRBV6-3	TRBJ1-5	.	.	CASSYSGFVQPQHF	TGTGCCAGCAGTTACTCAGGGTTTGTTCAGCCCCAGCATTTT
TRBV7-8	TRBJ1-1	TRBD1	few	CASSSTGENTEAFF	TGTGCCAGCAGTTCGACAGGGGAGAACACTGAAGCTTTCTTT
TRBV5-6	TRBJ2-3	.	few	CASRRAGGTQYF	TGTGCCAGCAGACGGGCCGGTGGGACGCAGTATTTT
TRBV7-9	TRBJ1-3	.	.	CAQPSSGNTIYF	TGTGCGCAACCGAGCTCTGGAAACACCATATATTTT
TRBV7-2	TRBJ1-1	.	many	CASSLGHNTEAFF	TGTGCCAGCAGCTTAGGACACAACACTGAAGCTTTCTTT
TRBV7-2	TRBJ2-3	TRBD2	many	CASSLWAGGTDTQYF	TGTGCCAGCAGCTTATGGGCGGGAGGAACAGATACGCAGTATTTT
TRBV11-2	TRBJ1-2	TRBD1	.	CASSLGGPGTAFNYGYTF	TGTGCCAGCAGCTTAGGGGGGCCCGGGACAGCTTTTAACTATGGCTACACCTTC
TRBV20-1	TRBJ2-7	.	few	CSARPVAGSSYEQYF	TGCAGTGCCCGTCCGGTGGCGGGGAGCTCCTACGAGCAGTACTTC